This TCR beta chain was profiled in a study of cytomegalovirus exposure and HLA in healthy donors listed by TCRdb under 2017. In terms of the full investigation: According to a later analysis, one platform produced both the 110 or so validation repertoires and the roughly 640 repertoires of the first cohort. Along with the approximately 700-subject first cohort, a separate validation cohort of 120 different subjects was used. The study aimed to test whether signatures of past pathogen exposure could be identified by cataloging public T cell receptors. To predict cytomegalovirus infection status, the study brought together high-throughput TCR immunosequencing, statistical association of individual TCRs with disease status, and machine learning.

The CDR3 spans 18 residues, from the cysteine through the phenylalanine. The read is trimmed to its CDR3 DNA, 54 bases read in frame from base 1. The germline V gene yields SNHLY for CDR1 and FYNNEI for CDR2. V gives up 3 bases and J gives up 2 bases, and the segment between their germline ends measures 21 bases. Broad study findings and their caveats: The authors suggested that the approach could potentially be generalized to other disease states and immunological phenotypes. In a later analysis, TCRs clustered in the first cohort were found to also tend to co-occur in the roughly 130 validation repertoires, with 85% to 95% of cluster scores above 0. Most TCR sequences were seen in very few donors, while some public TCRs were found in many individuals. A few of the identified cytomegalovirus-associated TCR beta chains were confirmed in vitro to be specific for cytomegalovirus antigens. In both the original and validation cohorts, the classifier was reported to diagnose cytomegalovirus status with high specificity and sensitivity. A later analysis had no HLA typing for the validation cohort, so co-occurrence there was scored across all 130 or so repertoires. The study gave a list of 150 to 200 TCR beta chains associated with cytomegalovirus.

Comments on this clone: There is no known antigen for this receptor. Base qualities were left out, and no much larger clone turns up one base away.

The library was obtained by the immunoSEQ multiplex PCR assay. The published analysis was carried out like this. A statistical classification framework was built to diagnose cytomegalovirus status from the catalog of TCR beta chain sequences. In TCRdb, the immuneACCESS table is reduced to in-frame sequences with V and J assigned. These tables do not hold every clone; where another copy was compared, an unresolved V gene accounts for under half, and the others remain unexplained. V, J and clone size were drawn from that table, and D and trimming were deduced from the DNA. The sample yields 180,000 or so clones; roughly 86% were counted once. Under 3.5% of the sample rests with the top ten. The donors were included in the validation cohort of some 110 subjects, a group kept apart from the roughly 730-subject first cohort.

Input material: PBMCs. The chain uses TRBV2 and TRBJ2-3; TRBD1 is a weak D gene call, 6 bases matching. The clonotype was recovered from a man aged 18-30 years in good health and CMV-seropositive. The nucleotide sequence is given as TGTGCCAGCAGTGATACAGGGAAGAGCAGTTATAACACAGATACGCAGTATTTT. Its protein product is CASSDTGKSSYNTDTQYF.